The present T cell receptor (beta chain) was sequenced within a study of vaccination and CD4 T cells after COVID-19. Across the whole study: Two of the convalescents were Hispanic, and convalescents were six males and four females. Cultures serving as controls received a peptide pool (CEFX or HIV-1 Nef) or no peptide.

The CDR3 has 15 amino acids. The V end was cut by 1 base, the J end by 12 bases, with 22 bases between. The germline CDR1 and CDR2 sequences are SGHDN and FVKESK. At the Johns Hopkins FTIC core, DNA taken from cultured CD4+ T cells was sequenced by way of the Oncomine TCR Beta short-read assay. MiXCR, applied by TCRdb to the PCR reads, yields one record per CDR3 protein. Of roughly 11,000 distinct CDR3 sequences listed, approximately 50% are singletons. A word on this clonotype: No antigen is known for it.

Treatment here: roughly 10-day PBMC culture with coronavirus spike peptide pools or control peptides (ViraFEST assay). Antigen-specific T cell expansion with peptide pools preceded TCR sequencing in the ViraFEST approach. Before Alpha, Beta and Delta appeared in the US, convalescents tested positive (March–late 2020). Source material: CD4+ T cells from blood, cultured in vitro. J is TRBJ2-7 and V is TRBV14; D possibly corresponds to TRBD2 (6 bases). This TCR derives from a human donor who had recovered from COVID-19. CDR3 protein: CASSQGASALESRYF. The CDR3 coding sequence is TGTGCCAGCAGCCAAGGGGCTAGCGCCCTAGAGAGCAGGTACTTC.